The rows below give T cell receptor beta chains drawn from one sample of a study of OX40 agonist ivuxolimab in advanced cancers. Measured with immunoSEQ multiplex PCR; TCRdb has only the in-frame clones, and not every one. The sample shows 55,000 to 75,000 clones, roughly nine tenths of them seen only once. Source: CD4+ or CD8+ T cells sorted from blood, taken in a trial of the OX40 agonist ivuxolimab. The source of these receptors is an adult with an advanced solid tumor such as melanoma, head and neck, liver or kidney cancer. Both conserved end residues are part of each CDR3. A D gene is named only where the DNA matches it firmly. Clone size appears in some rows only: once, few, many, or a class for an expanded clone.

.,TRBV7-2,TRBD2,16,TRBJ2-2,TGTGCCAGCAGCGCGGGGCGCCATAGCGGGACCGGGGAGCTGTTTTTT,CASSAGRHSGTGELFF
.,TRBV10-3,TRBD2,15,TRBJ2-2,TGTGCCATCAGTGACGGACTAGCGGGAGTCGGGGAGCTGTTTTTT,CAISDGLAGVGELFF
.,TRBV28,.,11,TRBJ1-5,TGTGCCAGCAGTTTGCGTTGGACCCAGCATTTT,CASSLRWTQHF
.,TRBV7-9,TRBD2,16,TRBJ2-3,TGTGCCAGCAGCTCCGGTAAGCGGGGCAGCACAGATACGCAGTATTTT,CASSSGKRGSTDTQYF
.,TRBV18,.,17,TRBJ2-2,TGTGCCAGCTCACCACCTTCTGGGTCGCAAAACACCGGGGAGCTGTTTTTT,CASSPPSGSQNTGELFF
.,TRBV29-1,.,12,TRBJ2-5,TGCAGCGTTGAAGCCTTGTCGGAGACCCAGTACTTC,CSVEALSETQYF
.,TRBV7-2,.,12,TRBJ1-6,TGTGCCAGCAGCTTAAGTTCTCCACCCCTCCACTTT,CASSLSSPPLHF
once,TRBV9,TRBD1,17,TRBJ1-5,TGTGCCAGCAGCGTAGGGTCGTCGCAGGGGGCTTCGGAGCCCCAGCATTTT,CASSVGSSQGASEPQHF
.,TRBV29-1,.,12,TRBJ1-1,TGCAGCGTACGTCCCCAGAACACTGAAGCTTTCTTT,CSVRPQNTEAFF
.,TRBV5-5,TRBD1,14,TRBJ1-5,TGTGCCAGCAGCTCGACAGGGGGGAATCAGCCCCAGCATTTT,CASSSTGGNQPQHF
.,TRBV4-1,TRBD1,16,TRBJ1-4,TGCGCCAGCAGCCAAGATCTTTTCCGATCAGGGGGGAAACTGTTTTTT,CASSQDLFRSGGKLFF
.,TRBV29-1,.,14,TRBJ1-4,TGCAGCGTCCTTTGGGGGGGGTCTAATGAAAAACTGTTTTTT,CSVLWGGSNEKLFF
.,TRBV4-2,.,15,TRBJ2-3,TGTGCCAGCAGCCAAGTGGAGAGGGCTTCAGATACGCAGTATTTT,CASSQVERASDTQYF
.,TRBV4-2,.,14,TRBJ2-2,TGTGCCAGCAGCCAAGTTCGAAACACCGGGGAGCTGTTTTTT,CASSQVRNTGELFF
.,TRBV5-1,.,16,TRBJ2-1,TGCGCCAGCAGCTTGGCTACAGGGATCTCCTACAATGAGCAGTTCTTC,CASSLATGISYNEQFF
.,TRBV28,TRBD1,15,TRBJ2-7,TGTGCCAGCAGTACAGCAGTCCTAACAGGGGACGAGCAGTACTTC,CASSTAVLTGDEQYF
.,TRBV11-2,TRBD1,15,TRBJ1-5,TGTGCCAGCAGCTCCCTACAGGGGATCGGTCAGCCCCAGCATTTT,CASSSLQGIGQPQHF
.,TRBV14,.,15,TRBJ2-5,TGTGCCAGCAGCCAAGTGCGGGACAACCAAGAGACCCAGTACTTC,CASSQVRDNQETQYF
.,TRBV4-2,TRBD2,16,TRBJ2-3,TGTGCCAGCAGCCAAGGGACTAGGGGTGATCTAGATACGCAGTATTTT,CASSQGTRGDLDTQYF
.,TRBV11-2,TRBD2,15,TRBJ2-1,TGTGCCAGCAGCCAGGACTGGGGGGGTTACAATGAGCAGTTCTTC,CASSQDWGGYNEQFF
.,TRBV28,.,17,TRBJ2-3,TGTGCCAGCAGTTTACCCCCTATTCTGGCTCGCACAGATACGCAGTATTTT,CASSLPPILARTDTQYF
.,TRBV28,.,11,TRBJ1-2,TGTGCCAGCAGTTCCGTCTATGGCTACACCTTC,CASSSVYGYTF
.,TRBV9,.,14,TRBJ2-7,TGTGCCAGCAGCGTAGCGAGGGCGACGGACGAGCAGTACTTC,CASSVARATDEQYF
.,TRBV28,.,13,TRBJ1-5,TGTGCCAGCAGCATCCTCCACCGGGAGCCCCAGCATTTT,CASSILHREPQHF
.,TRBV28,TRBD2,14,TRBJ2-3,TGTGCCACCTCAAGCGGGGGGGCTATAGATACGCAGTATTTT,CATSSGGAIDTQYF
.,TRBV6-1,TRBD1,16,TRBJ1-2,TGTGCCAGCAGTGAATCCCCTCTGGACAGGGCGTATGGCTACACCTTC,CASSESPLDRAYGYTF
.,TRBV28,TRBD1,13,TRBJ2-4,TGTGCTACGGACAGGGGGCTAAAAAACATTCAGTACTTC,CATDRGLKNIQYF
.,TRBV1,.,18,TRBJ1-6,TGCACCAGCAGCCAAGATCTTATCGGGGGAATGGATAATTCACCCCTCCACTTT,CTSSQDLIGGMDNSPLHF
.,TRBV11-2,.,13,TRBJ2-7,TGTGCCAGCAGCTTAGATACCCTTTCGGAGCAGTACTTC,CASSLDTLSEQYF
.,TRBV28,TRBD2,11,TRBJ2-3,TGTGCCGGTACTAGCGGAGATACGCAGTATTTT,CAGTSGDTQYF
.,TRBV6-4,TRBD1,16,TRBJ2-1,TGTGCCAGCAGTGATCTGACAGGGGGCGATTACAATGAGCAGTTCTTC,CASSDLTGGDYNEQFF
.,TRBV18,TRBD1,16,TRBJ1-2,TGTGCCAGCTCACCACTTACCGGGACAGGGGCTTTTGGCTACACCTTC,CASSPLTGTGAFGYTF
.,TRBV4-1,.,15,TRBJ1-4,TGCGCCAGCAGCCCGTATGACCGAAATAATGAAAAACTGTTTTTT,CASSPYDRNNEKLFF
.,TRBV11-2,TRBD2,16,TRBJ2-3,TGTGCCAGCAGCTCGGGACTAGCGGGGGACCGAGATACGCAGTATTTT,CASSSGLAGDRDTQYF
once,TRBV2,TRBD1,14,TRBJ2-7,TGTGCCAGCACCGAACAGGGGGCTGCCTACGAGCAGTACTTC,CASTEQGAAYEQYF
.,TRBV27,.,14,TRBJ1-5,TGTGCCAGCAGTTTAAATGGTAACAATCAGCCCCAGCATTTT,CASSLNGNNQPQHF
.,TRBV5-8,.,17,TRBJ1-1,TGTGCCAGCAGCTTGGCCTTTAAGGCAGGTGGGAACACTGAAGCTTTCTTT,CASSLAFKAGGNTEAFF
.,TRBV5-5,TRBD1,16,TRBJ2-1,TGTGCCAGCAGCGCCTTACCCGGGACAGGGATGGGTGAGCAGTTCTTC,CASSALPGTGMGEQFF
.,TRBV5-1,TRBD2,19,TRBJ2-1,TGCGCCAGCAGCTTGGAGGGGACTAGCGGGAGTAGAGGGTACAATGAGCAGTTCTTC,CASSLEGTSGSRGYNEQFF
.,TRBV11-2,.,12,TRBJ2-7,TGTGCCAGCAGCTTAGAAATGGCGGAGCAGTACTTC,CASSLEMAEQYF
.,TRBV10-3,TRBD1,16,TRBJ2-2,TGTGCCATCAGTGGACCGGGACAGGGGAGCACCGGGGAGCTGTTTTTT,CAISGPGQGSTGELFF
.,TRBV7-9,.,14,TRBJ2-3,TGTGCCAGCAGCTTAGTTGGGGGCACAGATACGCAGTATTTT,CASSLVGGTDTQYF
.,TRBV28,.,16,TRBJ1-5,TGTGCCAGCAGTTTTGGATCGCGGGGGATAGCCCAGCCCCAGCATTTT,CASSFGSRGIAQPQHF
.,TRBV7-8,.,15,TRBJ2-3,TGTGCCAGCAGCCCGATTTCGCAGGGTACAGATACGCAGTATTTT,CASSPISQGTDTQYF
.,TRBV30,.,17,TRBJ1-4,TGTGCCTGGAGCCTACACCCCAGGGGCAACCCGGGGGAAAAACTGTTTTTT,CAWSLHPRGNPGEKLFF
.,TRBV27,.,16,TRBJ1-1,TGTGCCAGCAGTTTTCAGGGGCAATTCGGGGGGAAAGAAGCTTTCTTT,CASSFQGQFGGKEAFF